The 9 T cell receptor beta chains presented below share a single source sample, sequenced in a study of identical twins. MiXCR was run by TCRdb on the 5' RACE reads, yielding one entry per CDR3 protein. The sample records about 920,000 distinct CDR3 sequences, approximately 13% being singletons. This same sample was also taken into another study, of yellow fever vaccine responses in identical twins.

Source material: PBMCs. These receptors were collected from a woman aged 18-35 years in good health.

The CDR3 region has the DNA TGCGCCAGCAGCTTGCGCCCGGGACAAAATGAGCAGTTCTTC. Translation: CASSLRPGQNEQFF. The rearrangement links TRBV5-1 to TRBJ2-1; a weak D match, TRBD1 (6 bases). The CDR3 covers 14 residues. Trimming removed 1 base from V and 7 bases from J, with 12 bases in between. CDR1 and CDR2 (germline): SGHRS, YFSETQ.

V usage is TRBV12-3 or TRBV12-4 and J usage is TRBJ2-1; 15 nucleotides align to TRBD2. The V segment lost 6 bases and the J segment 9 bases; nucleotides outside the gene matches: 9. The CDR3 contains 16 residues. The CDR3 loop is CASRPRTSGGAGEQFF. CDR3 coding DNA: TGTGCCAGCAGACCCCGGACTAGCGGGGGGGCCGGTGAGCAGTTCTTC.

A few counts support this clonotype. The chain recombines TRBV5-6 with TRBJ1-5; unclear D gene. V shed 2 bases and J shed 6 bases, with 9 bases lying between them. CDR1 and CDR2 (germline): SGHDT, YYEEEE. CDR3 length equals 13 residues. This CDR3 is CASSLGNFQPQHF. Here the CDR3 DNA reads TGTGCCAGCAGCTTAGGGAATTTTCAGCCCCAGCATTTT. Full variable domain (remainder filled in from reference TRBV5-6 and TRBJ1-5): DAGVTQSPTHLIKTRGQQVTLRCSPKSGHDTVSWYQQALGQGPQFIFQYYEEEERQRGNFPDRFSGHQFPNYSSELNVNALLLGDSALYLCASSLGNFQPQHFGDGTRLSIL.

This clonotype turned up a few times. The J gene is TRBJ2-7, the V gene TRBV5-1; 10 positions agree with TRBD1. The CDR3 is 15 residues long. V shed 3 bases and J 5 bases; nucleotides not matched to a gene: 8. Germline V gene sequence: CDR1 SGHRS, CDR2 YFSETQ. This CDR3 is CASSSETGGPDEQYF. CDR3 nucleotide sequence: TGCGCCAGCAGCTCAGAGACAGGGGGCCCGGACGAGCAGTACTTC.

CDR3 sequence (DNA): TGCGCCAGCAGCTTGGAAGTAGCGGGGCCCCTTAGCACAGATACGCAGTATTTT. Translating gives CASSLEVAGPLSTDTQYF. V usage is TRBV5-1 and J usage is TRBJ2-3, with 8 bases that match TRBD2. There are 18 residues in the CDR3. Trimming took 0 bases from V and 0 from J; bases not matched to a gene: 9. Germline CDR1 and CDR2: SGHRS and YFSETQ.

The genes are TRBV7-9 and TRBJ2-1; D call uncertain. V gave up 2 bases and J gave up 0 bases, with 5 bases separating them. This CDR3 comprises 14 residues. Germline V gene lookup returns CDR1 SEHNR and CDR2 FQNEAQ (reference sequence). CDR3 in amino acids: CASSLSFSYNEQFF. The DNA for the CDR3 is TGTGCCAGCAGCTTATCGTTCTCCTACAATGAGCAGTTCTTC.

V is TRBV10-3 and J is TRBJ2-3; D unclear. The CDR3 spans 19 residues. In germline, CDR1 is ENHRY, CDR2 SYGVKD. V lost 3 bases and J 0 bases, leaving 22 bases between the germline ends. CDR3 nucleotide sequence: TGTGCCATCAGTGATTTTATGGTTGGGGATACCTTTAGCACAGATACGCAGTATTTT. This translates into CAISDFMVGDTFSTDTQYF.

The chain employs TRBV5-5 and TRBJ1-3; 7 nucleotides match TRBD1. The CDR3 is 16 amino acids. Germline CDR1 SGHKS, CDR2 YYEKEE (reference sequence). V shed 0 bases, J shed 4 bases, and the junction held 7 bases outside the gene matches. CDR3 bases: TGTGCCAGCAGCTTGGCAGACAGGGCGGCCGGAAACACCATATATTTT. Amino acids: CASSLADRAAGNTIYF.

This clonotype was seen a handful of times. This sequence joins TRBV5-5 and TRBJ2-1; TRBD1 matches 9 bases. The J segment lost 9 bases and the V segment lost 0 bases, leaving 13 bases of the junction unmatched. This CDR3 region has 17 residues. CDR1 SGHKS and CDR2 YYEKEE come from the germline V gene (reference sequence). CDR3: CASSLDWGQGYPREQFF. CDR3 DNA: TGTGCCAGCAGCTTGGATTGGGGACAGGGTTACCCGCGTGAGCAGTTCTTC. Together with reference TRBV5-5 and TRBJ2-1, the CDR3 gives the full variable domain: DAGVTQSPTHLIKTRGQQVTLRCSPISGHKSVSWYQQVLGQGPQFIFQYYEKEERGRGNFPDRFSARQFPNYSSELNVNALLLGDSALYLCASSLDWGQGYPREQFFGPGTRLTVL.